This T cell receptor beta chain was sequenced in a study of regulatory T cells in long-lasting Graves disease. Study-wide results and limits: Persistent patients had more shared public clonotypes (about 2,800) than new patients (about 970). Persistent disease preferred TRBV28, TRBJ1-2 and TRBJ2-5.

A word on this clonotype: Its antigen is unknown.

The germline CDR1 and CDR2 sequences are DFQATT and SNEGSKA (reference sequence). The ends were cut back, 2 bases at V and 7 bases at J, with 17 bases in the middle. The CDR3 spans 14 residues. Construction of TCR beta libraries relied on iRepertoire HTBI primers and on Arm-PCR targeting CDR3 regions. TCRdb ran MiXCR on the multiplex PCR reads and lists one entry per CDR3 protein. The sample records 350,000 to 450,000 distinct CDR3 sequences, around 23% being singletons. Time point defined: persistent/refractory GD, antithyroid drugs over 5 years with positive TRAb. PBMC-derived RNA was used for the TCR library. Recruitment took place at an endocrinology department in Xi'an, China.

Source: peripheral blood mononuclear cells (PBMCs), taken when the disease was refractory, from a patient treated with antithyroid drugs. This chain connects TRBV20-1 to TRBJ1-1; possible D gene TRBD1, 5 bases. The origin of this receptor is a female donor with Graves disease. The CDR3 spells CSARKPGRSLEAFF. The CDR3 DNA follows: TGCAGTGCTAGAAAACCGGGACGGAGCCTTGAAGCTTTCTTT.